This TCR beta chain was recorded in a study of cytomegalovirus exposure and HLA in healthy donors. Study-wide background: Clustering assigned approximately 78% of the roughly 420 genotyped donors to the Caucasian-associated ancestry cluster. Study outcomes and limitations: Because they were indistinguishable, some V segments, including TRBV6-2 and TRBV6-3, were excluded. By a later analysis, the bulk of CMV-associated TCR beta chains appeared HLA-restricted.

As concerns this clone: Its target is unknown.

13 Jbeta primers and 60 Vbeta primers were used for the PCR. This table comes from immunoSEQ multiplex PCR, and its TCRdb copy is limited to in-frame clones, with some not included. The table lists about 130,000 clones, just under 75% of them singletons. Germline V lookup: CDR1 SEHNR, CDR2 FQNEAQ (reference sequence). The ends were cut back, 6 bases at V and 0 bases at J, with 12 bases in the middle. The CDR3 has 15 residues. The rearrangement links TRBV7-9 to TRBJ1-3, with D possibly matching TRBD1 (6 bases). This receptor was obtained from a man in his sixties in good health and CMV-seropositive. The sample consisted of PBMCs. CDR3 in amino acids: CASSFNRASGNTIYF. The CDR3 nucleotides are TGTGCCAGCAGTTTTAACAGGGCCTCTGGAAACACCATATATTTT.